This T cell receptor (beta chain) appears in the sequencing data of a study of metastatic and nonmetastatic thyroid tumors. There are 14 residues in the CDR3. The germline V gene has CDR1 MNHNS and CDR2 SASEGT. Trimming left V 5 bases short and J 0 bases short, with 5 bases between. TCRdb re-clonotyped the PCR reads via MiXCR. Of just under 60,000 clones in the sample, under 20% were seen once. All patients were treatment-naive before thyroid surgery. This clone appeared many times. The chain links TRBV6-1 to TRBJ2-6; no reliable D call. This clonotype was obtained from a male donor with papillary thyroid cancer or a benign thyroid nodule (not recorded which). Some clones in this sample may be carry-over from other donors' samples. The sample consisted of blood. CDR3 amino acids: CASSRPSGANVLTF. DNA of the CDR3: TGTGCCAGCAGTCGACCCTCTGGGGCCAACGTCCTGACTTTC.